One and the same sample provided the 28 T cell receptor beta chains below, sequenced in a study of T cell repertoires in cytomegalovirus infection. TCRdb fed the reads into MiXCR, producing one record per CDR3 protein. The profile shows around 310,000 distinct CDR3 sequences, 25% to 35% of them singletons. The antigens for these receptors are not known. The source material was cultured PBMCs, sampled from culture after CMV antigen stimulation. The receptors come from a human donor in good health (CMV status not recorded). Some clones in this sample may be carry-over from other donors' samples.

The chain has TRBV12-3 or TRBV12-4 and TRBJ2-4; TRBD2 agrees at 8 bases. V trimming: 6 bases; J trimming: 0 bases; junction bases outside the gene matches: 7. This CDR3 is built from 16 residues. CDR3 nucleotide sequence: TGTGCCAGCAGACCCGGACTAGCTTTAGCCAAAAACATTCAGTACTTC. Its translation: CASRPGLALAKNIQYF.

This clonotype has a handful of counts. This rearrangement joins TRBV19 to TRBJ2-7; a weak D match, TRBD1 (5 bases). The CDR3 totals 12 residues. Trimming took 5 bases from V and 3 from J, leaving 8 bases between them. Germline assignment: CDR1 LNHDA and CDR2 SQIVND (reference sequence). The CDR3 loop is CASSDRHYEQYF. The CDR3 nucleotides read TGTGCCAGTAGTGACAGACACTACGAGCAGTACTTC.

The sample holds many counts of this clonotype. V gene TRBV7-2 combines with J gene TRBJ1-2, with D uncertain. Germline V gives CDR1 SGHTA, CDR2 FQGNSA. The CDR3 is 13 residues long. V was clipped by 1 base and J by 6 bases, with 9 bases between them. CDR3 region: CASSLGQPNGYTF. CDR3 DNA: TGTGCCAGCAGCTTAGGGCAGCCTAATGGCTACACCTTC. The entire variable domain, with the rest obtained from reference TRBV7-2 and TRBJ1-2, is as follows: GAGVSQSPSNKVTEKGKDVELRCDPISGHTALYWYRQSLGQGLEFLIYFQGNSAPDKSGLPSDRFSAERTGGSVSTLTIQRTQQEDSAVYLCASSLGQPNGYTFGSGTRLTVV.

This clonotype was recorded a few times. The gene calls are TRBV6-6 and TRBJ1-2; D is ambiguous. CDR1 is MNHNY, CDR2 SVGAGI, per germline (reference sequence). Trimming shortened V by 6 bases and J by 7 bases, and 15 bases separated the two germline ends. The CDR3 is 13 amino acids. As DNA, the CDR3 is TGTGCCAGCAGCAAGATGGGTTCGGGTGGCTACACCTTC. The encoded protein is CASSKMGSGGYTF.

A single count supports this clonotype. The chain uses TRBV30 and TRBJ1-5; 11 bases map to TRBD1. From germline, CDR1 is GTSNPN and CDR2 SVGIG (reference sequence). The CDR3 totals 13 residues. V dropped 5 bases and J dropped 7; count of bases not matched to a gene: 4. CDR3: CAWGTGGKQPQHF. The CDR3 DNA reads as TGTGCCTGGGGGACAGGGGGAAAGCAGCCCCAGCATTTT.

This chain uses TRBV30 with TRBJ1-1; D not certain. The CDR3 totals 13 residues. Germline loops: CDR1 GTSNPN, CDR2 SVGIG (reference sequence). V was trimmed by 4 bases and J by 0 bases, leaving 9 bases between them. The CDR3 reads CAWNGLMNTEAFF. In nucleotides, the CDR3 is TGTGCCTGGAATGGTCTGATGAACACTGAAGCTTTCTTT.

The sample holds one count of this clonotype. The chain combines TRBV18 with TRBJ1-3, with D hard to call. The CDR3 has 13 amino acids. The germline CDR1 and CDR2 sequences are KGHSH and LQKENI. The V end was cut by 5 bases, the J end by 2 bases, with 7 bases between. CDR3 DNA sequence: TGTGCCAGCTCAGCAGGAGCTGGAAACACCATATATTTT. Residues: CASSAGAGNTIYF.

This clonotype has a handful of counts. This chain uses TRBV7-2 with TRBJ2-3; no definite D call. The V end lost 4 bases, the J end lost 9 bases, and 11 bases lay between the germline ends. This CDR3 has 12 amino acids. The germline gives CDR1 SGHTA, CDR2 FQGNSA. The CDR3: CASSSRPPTQYF. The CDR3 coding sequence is TGTGCCAGCAGCTCAAGACCACCCACGCAGTATTTT. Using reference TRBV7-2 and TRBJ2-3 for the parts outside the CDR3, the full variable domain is GAGVSQSPSNKVTEKGKDVELRCDPISGHTALYWYRQSLGQGLEFLIYFQGNSAPDKSGLPSDRFSAERTGGSVSTLTIQRTQQEDSAVYLCASSSRPPTQYFGPGTRLTVL.

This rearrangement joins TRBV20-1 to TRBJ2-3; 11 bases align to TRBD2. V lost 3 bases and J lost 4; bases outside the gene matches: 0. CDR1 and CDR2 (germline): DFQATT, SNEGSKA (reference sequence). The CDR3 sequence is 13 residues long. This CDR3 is CSASSGGADTQYF. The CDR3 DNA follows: TGCAGTGCTAGTAGCGGGGGGGCAGATACGCAGTATTTT.

The CDR3 DNA follows: TGTGCCTGGAGTAGGACCAGCACCGGGGAGCTGTTTTTT. Amino acids: CAWSRTSTGELFF. V gene TRBV30 combines with J gene TRBJ2-2, with no clear D. Germline V lookup: CDR1 GTSNPN, CDR2 SVGIG (reference sequence). CDR3 length: 13 amino acids. V was clipped by 2 bases and J by 4 bases, with 8 bases between them.

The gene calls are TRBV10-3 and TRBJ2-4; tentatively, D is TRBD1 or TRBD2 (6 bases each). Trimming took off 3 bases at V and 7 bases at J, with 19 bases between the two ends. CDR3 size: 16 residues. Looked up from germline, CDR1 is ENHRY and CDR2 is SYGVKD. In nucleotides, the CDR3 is TGTGCCATCAGTGAAAGGGGGGAAGTGGACCTGAACATTCAGTACTTC. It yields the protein CAISERGEVDLNIQYF.

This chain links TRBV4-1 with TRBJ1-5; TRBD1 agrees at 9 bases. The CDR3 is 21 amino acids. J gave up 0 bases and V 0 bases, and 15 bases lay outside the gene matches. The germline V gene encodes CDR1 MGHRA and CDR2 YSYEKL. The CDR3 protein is CASSQEALGTGLPYSNQPQHF. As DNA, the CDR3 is TGCGCCAGCAGCCAAGAAGCCCTCGGGACAGGGCTTCCCTATAGCAATCAGCCCCAGCATTTT.

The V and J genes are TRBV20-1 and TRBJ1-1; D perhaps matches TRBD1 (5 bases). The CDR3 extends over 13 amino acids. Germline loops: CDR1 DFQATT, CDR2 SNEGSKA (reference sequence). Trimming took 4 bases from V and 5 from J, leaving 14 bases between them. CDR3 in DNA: TGCAGTGCTAAGCAGGGCCGGGGGACTGAAGCTTTCTTT. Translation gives CSAKQGRGTEAFF.

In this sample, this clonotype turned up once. CDR3 residues: CSARDLGQGYEQYF. CDR3 bases: TGCAGTGCTAGAGATCTGGGACAGGGGTACGAGCAGTACTTC. This chain links TRBV20-1 with TRBJ2-7; the match to TRBD1 covers 10 bases. V was clipped by 0 bases and J by 4 bases; unmatched bases: 3. The germline V gene encodes CDR1 DFQATT and CDR2 SNEGSKA (reference sequence). The CDR3 is 14 amino acids.

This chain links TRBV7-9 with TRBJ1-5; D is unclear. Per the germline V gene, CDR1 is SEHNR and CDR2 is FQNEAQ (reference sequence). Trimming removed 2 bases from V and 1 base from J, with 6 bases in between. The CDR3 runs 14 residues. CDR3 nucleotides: TGTGCCAGCAGCTTATCTCACAGCAATCAGCCCCAGCATTTT. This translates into CASSLSHSNQPQHF.

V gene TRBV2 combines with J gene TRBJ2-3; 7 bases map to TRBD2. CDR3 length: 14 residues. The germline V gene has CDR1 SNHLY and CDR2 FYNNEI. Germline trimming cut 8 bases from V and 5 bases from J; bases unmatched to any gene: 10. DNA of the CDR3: TGTGCCAGCCCCCGAGGGCGGGAGATAGATACGCAGTATTTT. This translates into CASPRGREIDTQYF.

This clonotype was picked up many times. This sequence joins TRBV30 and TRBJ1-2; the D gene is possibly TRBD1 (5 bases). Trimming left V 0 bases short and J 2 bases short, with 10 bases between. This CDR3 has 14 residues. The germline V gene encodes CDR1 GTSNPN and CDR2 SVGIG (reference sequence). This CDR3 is CAWSVNRLNYGYTF. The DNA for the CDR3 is TGTGCCTGGAGTGTAAACAGGCTCAACTATGGCTACACCTTC.

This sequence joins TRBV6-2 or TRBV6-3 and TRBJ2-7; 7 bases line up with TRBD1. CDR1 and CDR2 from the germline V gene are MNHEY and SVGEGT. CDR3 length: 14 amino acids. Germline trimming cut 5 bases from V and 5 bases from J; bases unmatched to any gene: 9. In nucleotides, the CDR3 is TGTGCCAGCAGTCGAGGAACAGGGGCCAACGAGCAGTACTTC. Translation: CASSRGTGANEQYF.

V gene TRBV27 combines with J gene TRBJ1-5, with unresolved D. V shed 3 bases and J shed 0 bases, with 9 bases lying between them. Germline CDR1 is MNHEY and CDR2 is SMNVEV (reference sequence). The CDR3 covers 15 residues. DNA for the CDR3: TGTGCCAGCAGTTTCGGGAGATATAGCAATCAGCCCCAGCATTTT. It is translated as CASSFGRYSNQPQHF.

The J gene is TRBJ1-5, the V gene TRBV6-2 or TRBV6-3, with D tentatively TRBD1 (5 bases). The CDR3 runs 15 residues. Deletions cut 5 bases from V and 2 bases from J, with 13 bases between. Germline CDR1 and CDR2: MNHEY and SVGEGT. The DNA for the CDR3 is TGTGCCAGCAGTCGACAGACCTGGGGCAATCAGCCCCAGCATTTT. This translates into CASSRQTWGNQPQHF.

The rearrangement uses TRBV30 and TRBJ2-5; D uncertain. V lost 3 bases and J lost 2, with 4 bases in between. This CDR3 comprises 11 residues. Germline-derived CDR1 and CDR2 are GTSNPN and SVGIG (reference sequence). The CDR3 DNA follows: TGTGCCTGGAGCCCTCAAGAGACCCAGTACTTC. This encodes CAWSPQETQYF.

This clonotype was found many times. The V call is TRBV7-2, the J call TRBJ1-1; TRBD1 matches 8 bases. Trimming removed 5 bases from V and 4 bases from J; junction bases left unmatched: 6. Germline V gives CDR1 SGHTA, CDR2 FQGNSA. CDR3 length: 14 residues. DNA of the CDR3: TGTGCCAGCAGCCCCCAAGGACAGGGCACTGAAGCTTTCTTT. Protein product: CASSPQGQGTEAFF.

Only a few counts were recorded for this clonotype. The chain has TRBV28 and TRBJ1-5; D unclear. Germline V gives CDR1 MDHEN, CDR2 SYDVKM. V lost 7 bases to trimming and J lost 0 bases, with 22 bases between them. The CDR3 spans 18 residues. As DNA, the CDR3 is TGTGCCAGCAACCATGGGGTGGCACGACACTTTAGCAATCAGCCCCAGCATTTT. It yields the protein CASNHGVARHFSNQPQHF.

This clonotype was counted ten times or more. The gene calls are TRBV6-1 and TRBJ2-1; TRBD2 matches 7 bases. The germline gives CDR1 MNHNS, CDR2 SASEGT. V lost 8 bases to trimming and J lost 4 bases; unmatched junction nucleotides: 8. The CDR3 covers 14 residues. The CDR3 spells CASREASGYNEQFF. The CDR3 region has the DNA TGTGCCAGCCGAGAGGCTAGCGGTTACAATGAGCAGTTCTTC.

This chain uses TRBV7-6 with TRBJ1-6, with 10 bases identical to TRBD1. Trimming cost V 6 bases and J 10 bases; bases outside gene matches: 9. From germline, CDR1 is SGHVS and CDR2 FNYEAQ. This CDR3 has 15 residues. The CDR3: CASSRDRGIGSPLHF. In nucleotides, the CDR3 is TGTGCCAGCAGTCGGGACAGGGGAATTGGATCACCCCTCCACTTT. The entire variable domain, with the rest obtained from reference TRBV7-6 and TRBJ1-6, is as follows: GAGVSQSPRYKVTKRGQDVALRCDPISGHVSLYWYRQALGQGPEFLTYFNYEAQQDKSGLPNDRFSAERPEGSISTLTIQRTEQRDSAMYRCASSRDRGIGSPLHFGNGTRLTVT.

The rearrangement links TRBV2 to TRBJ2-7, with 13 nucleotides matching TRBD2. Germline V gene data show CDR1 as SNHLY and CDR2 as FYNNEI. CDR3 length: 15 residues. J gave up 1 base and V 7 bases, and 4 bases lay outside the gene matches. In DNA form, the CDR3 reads TGTGCCAGCACTCGGACTAGCGGGAGATCCTACGAGCAGTACTTC. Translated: CASTRTSGRSYEQYF.

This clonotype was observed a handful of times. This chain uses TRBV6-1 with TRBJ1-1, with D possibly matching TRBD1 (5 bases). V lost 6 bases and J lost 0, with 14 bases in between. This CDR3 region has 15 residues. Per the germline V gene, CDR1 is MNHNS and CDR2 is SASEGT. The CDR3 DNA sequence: TGTGCCAGCAGGTTGACAGCTTTTATGAACACTGAAGCTTTCTTT. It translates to CASRLTAFMNTEAFF.

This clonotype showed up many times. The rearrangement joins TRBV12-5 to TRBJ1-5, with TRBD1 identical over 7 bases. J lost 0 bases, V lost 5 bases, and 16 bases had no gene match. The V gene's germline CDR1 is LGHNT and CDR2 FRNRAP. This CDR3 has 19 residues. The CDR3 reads CASGPSPGQRNYSNQPQHF. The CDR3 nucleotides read TGTGCTAGTGGTCCCTCCCCGGGACAGAGAAATTATAGCAATCAGCCCCAGCATTTT.